What follows are 4 T cell receptor beta chains derived from one specimen sequenced in a study of identical twins. Using its own MiXCR run on the 5' RACE reads, TCRdb lists one record per CDR3 protein. The profile shows about 690,000 distinct CDR3 sequences, roughly 6.2% of them singletons. The sample consisted of naive T cells sorted from blood. All receptors derive from a man aged 18 to 29 in good health.

This clonotype was seen repeatedly, ten times or more. This chain uses TRBV5-1 with TRBJ2-1; 11 nucleotides align to TRBD1. Germline CDR1 is SGHRS and CDR2 is YFSETQ. The CDR3 is 15 residues long. V dropped 4 bases and J dropped 6; count of bases not matched to a gene: 6. In DNA, the CDR3 is TGCGCCAGCAGCGACAGGACAGGGGGCCCCAATGAGCAGTTCTTC. Amino acids: CASSDRTGGPNEQFF.

The chain uses TRBV30 and TRBJ2-1, with D maybe TRBD2 (6 bases). V lost 1 base, J lost 9 bases, and 19 bases lay in between. The CDR3 consists of 15 residues. Germline values: CDR1 GTSNPN, CDR2 SVGIG (reference sequence). Here the CDR3 DNA reads TGTGCCTGGAGTGGACGAACCGGGAGCGCAAGTGAGCAGTTCTTC. Encoded protein: CAWSGRTGSASEQFF.

DNA for the CDR3: TGTGCCAGCAAAGCGGATTCCTACGAGCAGTACTTC. Its translation is CASKADSYEQYF. The chain uses TRBV6-6 and TRBJ2-7; D perhaps matches TRBD2 (5 bases). V was trimmed by 7 bases and J by 1 base, leaving 8 bases between them. Germline loops: CDR1 MNHNY, CDR2 SVGAGI (reference sequence). There are 12 residues in the CDR3.

To note about this clonotype: A much more abundant neighbour one base away suggests this may be a read error. This CDR3 fails to terminate in the conserved phenylalanine or tryptophan, so it likely reflects a read error. It is unclear where the CDR3 begins or ends on the DNA, so no DNA is shown, and the CDR3 is as TCRdb lists it. The chain couples TRBV28 to TRBJ2-1. From germline, CDR1 is MDHEN and CDR2 SYDVKM. The CDR3 length equals 12 residues, ends included. The CDR3 spells CASSLKGYTPFY.